This TCR beta chain comes out of a study of cytomegalovirus exposure and HLA in healthy donors. For the study at large: Findings of an earlier analysis included 117 million unique TCR beta sequences from 180 million or so T cells.

General study findings and limits: Reports credit the classifier with highly specific, highly sensitive diagnosis of cytomegalovirus status.

Concerning this clone: Its antigen is not known.

Per the germline V gene, CDR1 is MDHEN and CDR2 is SYDVKM. The CDR3 has 17 amino acids. Trimming took 4 bases from V and 5 from J; bases not matched to a gene: 12. The PCR ran on 60 Vbeta and 13 Jbeta primers. Here immunoSEQ multiplex PCR was the method, and the copy in TCRdb shows in-frame clones only, minus some. The sample has 150,000 or so clones; 80% are singletons. This chain uses TRBV28 with TRBJ2-7; 12 bases fit TRBD2. This sequence was found in a young man in good health and CMV-seropositive. The sequenced material came from PBMCs. In DNA form, the CDR3 reads TGTGCCAGCAGTTCTCCGTCTAGCGGGAGGGGAGGGAACGAGCAGTACTTC. Protein: CASSSPSSGRGGNEQYF.